Listed below are T cell receptor beta chains from one sample, sequenced in a study of CD8 T cells in ankylosing spondylitis. A single record per CDR3 protein comes from TCRdb applying MiXCR to the 5' RACE reads. The data hold under 850,000 distinct CDR3 sequences, with over 15% observed a single time. The specimen was blood, either unsorted or a sorted T cell fraction (not recorded which). These receptor sequences come from a male donor with ankylosing spondylitis. The CDR3 runs from the conserved cysteine through the conserved F or W.

J gene | V gene | CDR3 length | CDR3 protein
TRBJ2-5 | TRBV20-1 | 14 | CSASASGPKETQYF
TRBJ1-1 | TRBV3-1 | 12 | CASSPGRAPAFF
TRBJ1-2 | TRBV11-2 | 11 | CASSPGTEGTF
TRBJ2-3 | TRBV10-2 | 16 | CASSELPAGGTDTQYF
TRBJ1-4 | TRBV15 | 18 | CATSRGRASGLAYEKLFF
TRBJ2-3 | TRBV7-6 | 15 | CASSLEAGRTDTQYF
TRBJ1-1 | TRBV7-9 | 12 | CASSPATRGAFF
TRBJ2-2 | TRBV7-2 | 14 | CASSLFGNTGELFF
TRBJ2-1 | TRBV6-5 | 11 | CASRDYNEQFF
TRBJ1-6 | TRBV6-1 | 14 | CASSGGQWGSPLHF
TRBJ1-1 | TRBV7-9 | 11 | CAALGTGEAFF
TRBJ2-7 | TRBV24-1 | 15 | CATSDSSAGGYEQYF
TRBJ2-3 | TRBV11-2 | 15 | CASSLDGGPEDTQYF
TRBJ2-5 | TRBV5-1 | 14 | CASSYSGQGETQYF
TRBJ1-2 | TRBV10-3 | 13 | CASSIIGPYGYTF
TRBJ2-5 | TRBV9 | 13 | CASSETASSAQYF
TRBJ2-1 | TRBV5-1 | 15 | CASSLGLALNNEQFF
TRBJ2-7 | TRBV12-3/TRBV12-4 | 12 | CASTLRGNEQYF
TRBJ2-1 | TRBV20-1 | 11 | CSASDSNEQFF
TRBJ2-5 | TRBV29-1 | 17 | CSVSGLAGGYHQETQYF
TRBJ2-1 | TRBV2 | 17 | CASSEAVQGTIGYEQFF
TRBJ1-2 | TRBV20-1 | 12 | CSARRPGDGYTF
TRBJ2-1 | TRBV6-5 | 15 | CASSFLAGVIGEQFF
TRBJ2-7 | TRBV5-5 | 14 | CASSLPERPYEQYF
TRBJ2-3 | TRBV5-8 | 14 | CASSLGQAKDTQYF
TRBJ2-4 | TRBV7-8 | 14 | CASSLGPSNTIQYF
TRBJ2-7 | TRBV6-2/TRBV6-3 | 14 | CASRSAGGRHEQYF
TRBJ1-5 | TRBV20-1 | 13 | CSAQGDSNQPQHF
TRBJ2-6 | TRBV7-9 | 16 | CASSLPAGSGANVLTF
TRBJ1-1 | TRBV20-1 | 12 | CSASQSGYKAFF
TRBJ2-5 | TRBV2 | 14 | CASSATVTRETQYF
TRBJ1-3 | TRBV12-3/TRBV12-4 | 15 | CASSSARGRGNTIYF
TRBJ2-1 | TRBV29-1 | 14 | CSVTSGSSYNEQFF
TRBJ1-1 | TRBV5-1 | 15 | CASSPNAAGNTEAFF
TRBJ2-7 | TRBV20-1 | 13 | CSAVRDPPWEQYF
TRBJ2-1 | TRBV4-1 | 15 | CASSQGPRSINEQFF
TRBJ2-7 | TRBV6-5 | 14 | CASSPLAGGHEQYF
TRBJ2-2 | TRBV5-1 | 13 | CASRDREVGELFF
TRBJ2-5 | TRBV18 | 14 | CASSLLDRVETQYF
TRBJ1-4 | TRBV24-1 | 16 | CATSDATGTGSEKLFF
TRBJ1-1 | TRBV29-1 | 15 | CSVDSPGGRDTEAFF
TRBJ2-1 | TRBV5-1 | 11 | CASSKNNEQFF
TRBJ1-1 | TRBV29-1 | 13 | CSVIRGTNTEAFF
TRBJ1-1 | TRBV28 | 15 | CASSLGGHLNTEAFF
TRBJ1-4 | TRBV9 | 16 | CASSVRGTRGNEKLFF
TRBJ2-7 | TRBV20-1 | 15 | CSARDLAGSPYEQYF
TRBJ2-5 | TRBV12-3/TRBV12-4 | 15 | CASSKGPGLGETQYF
TRBJ2-5 | TRBV29-1 | 12 | CSAVRGAETQYF